Following are 14 T cell receptor beta chains from one sample sequenced in a study of post-analysis software for immune sequencing data. No antigen has been identified for these receptors. Study results and caveats: Patients showed TRBV5-6, TRBV5-1 and TRBV20-1 among about five TRBV segments more frequent than in controls.

The authors incorporated unique molecular identifiers into the TCR beta cDNA libraries. Via MiXCR, TCRdb re-called the PCR reads, giving one row per CDR3 protein. The table has roughly 700,000 distinct CDR3 sequences, 30% seen once. The sequenced sample was blood. All receptors derive from a girl aged 5-17 years with multiple sclerosis.

This clonotype was recorded a few times. V is TRBV27 and J is TRBJ2-7; D possibly corresponds to TRBD2 (5 bases). CDR1 MNHEY and CDR2 SMNVEV come from the germline V gene (reference sequence). This CDR3 comprises 11 residues. V lost 8 bases, J lost 7 bases, and 12 bases lay in between. The CDR3 DNA reads as TGTGCCAGCGGACTCGGAAGGGAGCAGTACTTC. Its translation is CASGLGREQYF.

This rearrangement joins TRBV28 to TRBJ2-5, with D possibly being TRBD1 (5 bases). V was pared by 1 base and J by 5 bases, with 11 bases between. Looked up from germline, CDR1 is MDHEN and CDR2 is SYDVKM. CDR3 length: 14 residues. CDR3 DNA sequence: TGTGCCAGCAGTTTATCGGCAGGGTGGGAGACCCAGTACTTC. Protein sequence: CASSLSAGWETQYF.

The chain is built from TRBV7-2 and TRBJ2-3; 13 bases line up with TRBD2. CDR1 and CDR2 from the germline V gene are SGHTA and FQGNSA. V shed 6 bases, J shed 4 bases, and the junction held 7 bases outside the gene matches. The CDR3 runs to 16 residues. The CDR3 DNA follows: TGTGCCAGCAGTCGAACTAGCGGGGGGGCCCCAGATACGCAGTATTTT. As protein: CASSRTSGGAPDTQYF.

J is TRBJ2-1 and V is TRBV6-2 or TRBV6-3; possible D gene TRBD2, 5 bases. CDR1 is MNHEY, CDR2 SVGEGT, per germline. Trimming stripped 2 bases from V and 5 bases from J, with 10 bases between. The CDR3 totals 14 residues. The CDR3 loop is CASSYRRVNNEQFF. The CDR3 DNA reads TGTGCCAGCAGTTACAGGCGGGTGAACAATGAGCAGTTCTTC.

Worth noting for this clonotype: This may be a read error: a much more frequent sequence differs by one nucleotide. The chain joins TRBV6-2 or TRBV6-3 to TRBJ2-5, with 10 bases aligning to TRBD1. CDR1 MNHEY and CDR2 SVGEGT come from the germline V gene. The CDR3 extends over 16 amino acids. CDR3 sequence reads: CASSKSRDRGQETRYF. The CDR3 DNA reads as TGTGCCAGCAGTAAGTCTCGGGACAGGGGACAAGAGACCCGGTACTTC.

CDR3 DNA sequence: TGTGCCAGCAGGTTCCGGGACCCGGGCACAGATACGCAGTATTTT. This gives the protein CASRFRDPGTDTQYF. The rearrangement uses TRBV7-9 and TRBJ2-3; TRBD1 or TRBD2 may be the D gene (5 bases each). V lost 6 bases, J lost 1 base, and 14 bases lay in between. CDR3 length: 15 residues. CDR1 is SEHNR, CDR2 FQNEAQ, per germline (reference sequence).

CDR3 DNA sequence: TGCAGCGTTGAAAGCGTGGCCAACAATGAGCAGTTCTTC. This codes for CSVESVANNEQFF. J is TRBJ2-1 and V is TRBV29-1; D is ambiguous. The germline CDR1 and CDR2 sequences are SQVTM and ANQGSEA. V shed 2 bases and J shed 5 bases, with 10 bases lying between them. The CDR3 runs 13 residues.

The rearrangement links TRBV7-8 to TRBJ1-1, with 7 bases that match TRBD1. The CDR3 has 16 residues. Unmatched junction bases numbered 9, after V lost 5 bases and J lost 0 bases. Germline values: CDR1 SGHVS, CDR2 FQNEAQ. The CDR3 sequence: CASSPRGVSMNTEAFF. CDR3 nucleotides: TGTGCCAGCAGCCCCAGGGGGGTTTCAATGAACACTGAAGCTTTCTTT.

This clonotype was seen only a few times. The rearrangement joins TRBV29-1 to TRBJ2-5, with 7 nucleotides matching TRBD1. The germline CDR1 and CDR2 sequences are SQVTM and ANQGSEA. This CDR3 region has 12 residues. V gave up 7 bases and J gave up 2 bases; unmatched junction bases: 4. The CDR3 reads CSGKTGQETQYF. The CDR3 DNA follows: TGCAGCGGGAAGACAGGGCAAGAGACCCAGTACTTC.

The chain carries TRBV20-1 and TRBJ2-5; D gene uncertain. Germline CDR1 and CDR2: DFQATT and SNEGSKA (reference sequence). The CDR3 is made up of 13 amino acids. The V gene lost 2 bases and the J gene lost 5 bases, with 12 bases spanning the gap. CDR3 in DNA: TGCAGTGCTAGATACCAAACCCCCGAGACCCAGTACTTC. Protein sequence: CSARYQTPETQYF.

The genes are TRBV15 and TRBJ2-7; 9 bases line up with TRBD2. V trimming: 3 bases; J trimming: 2 bases; junction bases outside the gene matches: 11. The CDR3 consists of 17 residues. The V gene's germline CDR1 is LNHNV and CDR2 YYDKDF (reference sequence). CDR3 sequence (DNA): TGTGCCACCAGCAGGGAGATGGGTCCTAGCGGGACCTACGAGCAGTACTTC. Translation gives CATSREMGPSGTYEQYF.

This clonotype was seen a handful of times. The chain recombines TRBV20-1 with TRBJ2-3, with TRBD2 matching 13 bases. The CDR3 is made up of 15 amino acids. The V and J ends lost 5 bases and 5 bases, in that order; junction bases with no gene match: 7. CDR1 and CDR2 (germline): DFQATT, SNEGSKA (reference sequence). The CDR3 protein is CSAPLAGGPGDTQYF. The CDR3 coding sequence is TGCAGTGCTCCACTAGCGGGGGGGCCAGGAGATACGCAGTATTTT.

This clonotype showed up just a few times. The rearrangement links TRBV28 to TRBJ2-1; 9 nucleotides line up with TRBD2. Germline assignment: CDR1 MDHEN and CDR2 SYDVKM. The CDR3 contains 17 residues. V trimming: 2 bases; J trimming: 5 bases; junction bases outside the gene matches: 10. The DNA of the CDR3 is TGTGCCAGCAGTTTAGACCTACCCAGCGGGAGGCACAATGAGCAGTTCTTC. It specifies CASSLDLPSGRHNEQFF.

This clonotype showed up just a few times. This chain links TRBV5-1 with TRBJ1-6; D may be TRBD1 (6 bases). V shed 4 bases and J shed 8 bases, with 13 bases lying between them. The germline V gene encodes CDR1 SGHRS and CDR2 YFSETQ. CDR3 length: 14 residues. The CDR3 reads CASSPARGYSPLHF. The CDR3 coding sequence is TGCGCCAGCAGCCCGGCCAGGGGATATTCACCCCTCCACTTT.